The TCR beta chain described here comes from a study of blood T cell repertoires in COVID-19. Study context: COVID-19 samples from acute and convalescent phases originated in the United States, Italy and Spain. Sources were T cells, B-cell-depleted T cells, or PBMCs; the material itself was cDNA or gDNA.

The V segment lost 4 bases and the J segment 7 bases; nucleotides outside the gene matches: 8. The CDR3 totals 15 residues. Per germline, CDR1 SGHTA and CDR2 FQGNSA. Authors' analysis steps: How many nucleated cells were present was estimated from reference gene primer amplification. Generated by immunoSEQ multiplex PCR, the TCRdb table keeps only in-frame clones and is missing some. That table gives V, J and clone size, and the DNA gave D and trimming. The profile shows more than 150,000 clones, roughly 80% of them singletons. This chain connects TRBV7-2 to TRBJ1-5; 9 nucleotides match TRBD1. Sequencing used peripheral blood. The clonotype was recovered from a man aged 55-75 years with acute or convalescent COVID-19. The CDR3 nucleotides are TGTGCCAGCAGCTACACAGGGGGCCCGGGGCAGCCCCAGCATTTT. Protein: CASSYTGGPGQPQHF. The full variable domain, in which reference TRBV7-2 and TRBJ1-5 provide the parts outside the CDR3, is GAGVSQSPSNKVTEKGKDVELRCDPISGHTALYWYRQSLGQGLEFLIYFQGNSAPDKSGLPSDRFSAERTGGSVSTLTIQRTQQEDSAVYLCASSYTGGPGQPQHFGDGTRLSIL.